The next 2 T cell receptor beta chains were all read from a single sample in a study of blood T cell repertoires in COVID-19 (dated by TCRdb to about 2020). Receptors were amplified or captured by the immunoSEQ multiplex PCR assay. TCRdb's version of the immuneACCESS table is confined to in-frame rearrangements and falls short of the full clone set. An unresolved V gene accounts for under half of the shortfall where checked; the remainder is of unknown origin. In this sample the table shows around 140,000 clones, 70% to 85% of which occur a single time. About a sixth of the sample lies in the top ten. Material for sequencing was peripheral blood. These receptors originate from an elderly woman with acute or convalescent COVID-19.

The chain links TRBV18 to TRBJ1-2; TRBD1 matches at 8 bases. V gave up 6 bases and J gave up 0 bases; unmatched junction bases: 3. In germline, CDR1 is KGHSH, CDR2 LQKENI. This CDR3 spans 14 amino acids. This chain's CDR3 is CASSGQGANYGYTF. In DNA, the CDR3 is TGTGCCAGCTCCGGACAGGGAGCTAACTATGGCTACACCTTC.

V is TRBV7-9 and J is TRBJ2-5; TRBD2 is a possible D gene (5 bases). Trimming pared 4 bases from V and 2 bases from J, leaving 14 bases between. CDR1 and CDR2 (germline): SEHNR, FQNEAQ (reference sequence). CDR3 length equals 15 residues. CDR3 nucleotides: TGTGCCAGCAGCTCTAGACGGACTGGTCAAGAGACCCAGTACTTC. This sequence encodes CASSSRRTGQETQYF.